This TCR beta chain was captured in a study of blood T cell repertoires in COVID-19. Profiling relied on immunoSEQ multiplex PCR, and the TCRdb table lists in-frame clones only, not all of them. The sample consists of about 120,000 clones, about 84% of them appearing once. The CDR3 loop spans 16 amino acids. V lost 5 bases and J lost 5; bases outside the gene matches: 11. From germline, CDR1 is MDHEN and CDR2 SYDVKM. Sequenced material: peripheral blood. This receptor was obtained from a man in his sixties with acute or convalescent COVID-19. The chain employs TRBV28 and TRBJ2-2, with 7 bases matching TRBD2. CDR3 region: CASSQPTSWRTGELFF. CDR3 in DNA: TGTGCCAGCAGTCAACCGACTAGCTGGAGAACCGGGGAGCTGTTTTTT. The complete variable domain, with remaining parts taken from reference TRBV28 and TRBJ2-2, reads DVKVTQSSRYLVKRTGEKVFLECVQDMDHENMFWYRQDPGLGLRLIYFSYDVKMKEKGDIPEGYSVSREKKERFSLILESASTNQTSMYLCASSQPTSWRTGELFFGEGSRLTVL.